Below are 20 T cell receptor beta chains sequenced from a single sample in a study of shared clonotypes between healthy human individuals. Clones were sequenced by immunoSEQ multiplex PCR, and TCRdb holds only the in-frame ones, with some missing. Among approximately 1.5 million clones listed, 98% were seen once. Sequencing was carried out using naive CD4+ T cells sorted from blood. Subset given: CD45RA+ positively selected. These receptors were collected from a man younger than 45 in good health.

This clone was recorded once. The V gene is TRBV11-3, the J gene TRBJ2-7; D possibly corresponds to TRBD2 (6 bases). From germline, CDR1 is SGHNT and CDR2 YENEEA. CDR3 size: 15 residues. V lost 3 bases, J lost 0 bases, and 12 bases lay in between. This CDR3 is CASSFGGESSYEQYF. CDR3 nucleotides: TGTGCCAGCAGCTTTGGCGGGGAGAGCTCCTACGAGCAGTACTTC.

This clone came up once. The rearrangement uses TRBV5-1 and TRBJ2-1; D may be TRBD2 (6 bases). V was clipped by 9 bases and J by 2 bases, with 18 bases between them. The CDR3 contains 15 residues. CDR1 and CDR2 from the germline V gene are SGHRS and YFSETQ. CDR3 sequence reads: CATMPQGGTYNEQFF. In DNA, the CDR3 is TGCGCCACTATGCCCCAGGGAGGAACCTACAATGAGCAGTTCTTC. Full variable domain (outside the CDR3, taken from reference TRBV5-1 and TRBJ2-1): KAGVTQTPRYLIKTRGQQVTLSCSPISGHRSVSWYQQTPGQGLQFLFEYFSETQRNKGNFPGRFSGRQFSNSRSEMNVSTLELGDSALYLCATMPQGGTYNEQFFGPGTRLTVL.

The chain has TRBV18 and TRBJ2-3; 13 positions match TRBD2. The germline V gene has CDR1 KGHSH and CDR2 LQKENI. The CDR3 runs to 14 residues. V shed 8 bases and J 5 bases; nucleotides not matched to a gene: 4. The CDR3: CASARTSGRDTQYF. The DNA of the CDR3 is TGTGCCAGCGCGAGGACTAGCGGGAGAGATACGCAGTATTTT.

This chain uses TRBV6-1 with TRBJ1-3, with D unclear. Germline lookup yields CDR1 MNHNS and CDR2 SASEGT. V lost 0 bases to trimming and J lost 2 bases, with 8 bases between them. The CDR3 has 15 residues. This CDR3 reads CASSEASRPGNTIYF. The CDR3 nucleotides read TGTGCCAGCAGTGAAGCTAGCCGGCCTGGAAACACCATATATTTT.

CDR3 residues: CASSKSGQGKDTQYF. The CDR3 DNA is TGTGCCAGCTCCAAATCCGGACAGGGGAAAGATACGCAGTATTTT. V and J are TRBV18 and TRBJ2-3; 9 nucleotides align to TRBD1. J gave up 5 bases and V 6 bases, and 9 bases lay outside the gene matches. Germline V gene sequence: CDR1 KGHSH, CDR2 LQKENI. This CDR3 region has 15 residues. Complete variable domain (other parts from reference TRBV18 and TRBJ2-3): NAGVMQNPRHLVRRRGQEARLRCSPMKGHSHVYWYRQLPEEGLKFMVYLQKENIIDESGMPKERFSAEFPKEGPSILRIQQVVRGDSAAYFCASSKSGQGKDTQYFGPGTRLTVL.

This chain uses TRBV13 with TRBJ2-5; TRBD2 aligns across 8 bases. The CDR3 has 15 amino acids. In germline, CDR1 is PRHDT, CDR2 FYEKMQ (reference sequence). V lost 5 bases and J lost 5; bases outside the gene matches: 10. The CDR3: CASSHRREVSETQYF. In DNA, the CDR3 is TGTGCCAGCAGCCACAGGCGGGAGGTCTCGGAGACCCAGTACTTC.

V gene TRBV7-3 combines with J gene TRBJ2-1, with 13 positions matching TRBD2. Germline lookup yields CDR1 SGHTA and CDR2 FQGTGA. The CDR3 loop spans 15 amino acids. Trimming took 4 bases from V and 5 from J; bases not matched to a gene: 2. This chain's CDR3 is CASSSGLAGDNEQFF. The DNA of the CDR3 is TGTGCCAGCAGCTCCGGACTAGCGGGAGACAATGAGCAGTTCTTC.

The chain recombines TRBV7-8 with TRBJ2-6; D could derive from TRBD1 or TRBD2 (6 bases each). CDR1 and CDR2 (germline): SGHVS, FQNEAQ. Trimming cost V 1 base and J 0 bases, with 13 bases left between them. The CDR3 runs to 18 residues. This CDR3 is CASSLVGGVSSGANVLTF. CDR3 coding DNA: TGTGCCAGCAGCTTAGTCGGGGGCGTTAGCTCTGGGGCCAACGTCCTGACTTTC.

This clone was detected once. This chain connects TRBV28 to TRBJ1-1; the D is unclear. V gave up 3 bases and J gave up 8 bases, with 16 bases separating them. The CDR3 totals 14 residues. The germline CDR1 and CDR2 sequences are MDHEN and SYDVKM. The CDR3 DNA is TGTGCCAGCAGTTTGGTCTATGCCTCCCCCGAAGCTTTCTTT. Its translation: CASSLVYASPEAFF.

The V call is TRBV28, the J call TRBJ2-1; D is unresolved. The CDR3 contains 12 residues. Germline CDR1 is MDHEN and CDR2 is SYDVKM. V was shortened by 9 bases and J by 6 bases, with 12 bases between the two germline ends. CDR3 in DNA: TGTGCCAGTCCCAACAGTGCCAATGAGCAGTTCTTC. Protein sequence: CASPNSANEQFF.

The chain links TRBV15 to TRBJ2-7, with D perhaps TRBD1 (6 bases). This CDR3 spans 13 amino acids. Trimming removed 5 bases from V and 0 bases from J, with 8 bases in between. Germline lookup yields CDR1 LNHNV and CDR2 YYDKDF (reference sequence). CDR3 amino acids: CATSSGASYEQYF. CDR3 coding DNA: TGTGCCACCAGCTCAGGGGCCTCCTACGAGCAGTACTTC.

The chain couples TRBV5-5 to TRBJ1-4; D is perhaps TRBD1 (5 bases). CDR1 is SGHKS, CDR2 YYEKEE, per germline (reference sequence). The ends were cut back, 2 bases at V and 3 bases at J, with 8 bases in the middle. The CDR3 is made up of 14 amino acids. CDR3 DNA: TGTGCCAGCAGCTTCCGGGGGGCTAATGAAAAACTGTTTTTT. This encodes CASSFRGANEKLFF.

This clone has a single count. The CDR3, as DNA: TGCAGCGTGGTACACGGAATGAACACCGGGGAGCTGTTTTTT. Amino acids: CSVVHGMNTGELFF. The chain joins TRBV29-1 to TRBJ2-2; no reliable D call. This CDR3 has 14 amino acids. Germline loops: CDR1 SQVTM, CDR2 ANQGSEA. Trimming stripped 6 bases from V and 1 base from J, with 12 bases between.

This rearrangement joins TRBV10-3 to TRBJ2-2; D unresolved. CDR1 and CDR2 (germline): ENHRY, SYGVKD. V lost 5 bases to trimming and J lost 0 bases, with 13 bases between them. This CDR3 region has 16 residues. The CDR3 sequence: CAISLGAPANTGELFF. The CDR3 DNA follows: TGTGCCATCAGTCTTGGTGCGCCAGCGAACACCGGGGAGCTGTTTTTT.

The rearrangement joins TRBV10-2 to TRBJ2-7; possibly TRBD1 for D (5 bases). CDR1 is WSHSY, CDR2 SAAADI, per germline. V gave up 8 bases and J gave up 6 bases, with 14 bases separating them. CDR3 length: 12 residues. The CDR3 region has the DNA TGCGCCAGCCAGATAGGGGATGCCGAGCAGTACTTC. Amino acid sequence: CASQIGDAEQYF.

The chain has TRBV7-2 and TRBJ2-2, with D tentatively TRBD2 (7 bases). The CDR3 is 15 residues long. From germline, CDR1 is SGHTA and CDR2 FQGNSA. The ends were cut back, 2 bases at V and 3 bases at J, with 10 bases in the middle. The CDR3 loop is CASSLQGGDTGELFF. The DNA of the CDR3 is TGTGCCAGCAGCTTACAAGGGGGGGACACCGGGGAGCTGTTTTTT.

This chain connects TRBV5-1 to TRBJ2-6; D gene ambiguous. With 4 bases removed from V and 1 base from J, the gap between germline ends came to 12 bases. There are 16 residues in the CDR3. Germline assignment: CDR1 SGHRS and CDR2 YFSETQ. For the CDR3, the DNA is TGCGCCAGCAGCGCCGAGGCGATTTCTGGGGCCAACGTCCTGACTTTC. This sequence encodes CASSAEAISGANVLTF.

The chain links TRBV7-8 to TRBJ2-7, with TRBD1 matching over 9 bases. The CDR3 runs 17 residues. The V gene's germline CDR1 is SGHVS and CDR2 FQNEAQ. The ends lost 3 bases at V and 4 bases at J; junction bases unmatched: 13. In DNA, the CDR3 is TGTGCCAGCAGCTTGGCCCTAGGGACAGGGAACGTATACGAGCAGTACTTC. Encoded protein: CASSLALGTGNVYEQYF.

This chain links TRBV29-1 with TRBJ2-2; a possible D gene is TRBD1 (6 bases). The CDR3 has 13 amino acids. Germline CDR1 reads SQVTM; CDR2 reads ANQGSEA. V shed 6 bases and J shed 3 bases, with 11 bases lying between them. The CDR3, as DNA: TGCAGCGTAGTGACAGGAGACACCGGGGAGCTGTTTTTT. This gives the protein CSVVTGDTGELFF.

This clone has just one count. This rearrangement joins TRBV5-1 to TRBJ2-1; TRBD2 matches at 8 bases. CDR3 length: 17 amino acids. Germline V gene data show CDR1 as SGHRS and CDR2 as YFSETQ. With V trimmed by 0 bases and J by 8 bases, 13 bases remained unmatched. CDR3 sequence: CASSLGVGAGVVDEQFF. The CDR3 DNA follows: TGCGCCAGCAGCTTGGGCGTAGGAGCGGGAGTAGTCGATGAGCAGTTCTTC. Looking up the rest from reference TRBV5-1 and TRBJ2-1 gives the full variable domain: KAGVTQTPRYLIKTRGQQVTLSCSPISGHRSVSWYQQTPGQGLQFLFEYFSETQRNKGNFPGRFSGRQFSNSRSEMNVSTLELGDSALYLCASSLGVGAGVVDEQFFGPGTRLTVL.